A selection of T cell receptor beta chains follows, all from one sample in a study of siplizumab effects on memory and regulatory T cells. The data were produced by immunoSEQ multiplex PCR, yet TCRdb's version contains in-frame clones alone and is incomplete. The sample lists nearly 95,000 clones, 85% to 95% seen once, with approximately 0.31% in the top ten. Sequencing input: non-Treg CD4+ T cells sorted from blood. The receptors derive from a human donor in good health. The CDR3 runs from the conserved cysteine through the conserved F or W. D genes are given only for firm matches. Expanded clones get a size class; other rows say once, few or many, or leave the size out.

v_gene: TRBV7-7
d_gene: -
len: 13
j_gene: TRBJ1-1
abundance: -
CDR3aa: CASSQDRNTEAFF
CDR3nt: TGTGCTAGCAGCCAGGACAGAAACACTGAAGCTTTCTTT

v_gene: TRBV7-6
d_gene: -
len: 14
j_gene: TRBJ2-5
abundance: -
CDR3aa: CASSLAQHQETQYF
CDR3nt: TGTGCCAGCAGCTTAGCCCAACACCAAGAGACCCAGTACTTC

v_gene: TRBV12-5
d_gene: TRBD1
len: 14
j_gene: TRBJ1-1
abundance: once
CDR3aa: CASGLGQENTEAFF
CDR3nt: TGTGCTAGTGGACTGGGACAGGAAAACACTGAAGCTTTCTTT

v_gene: TRBV2
d_gene: TRBD1
len: 15
j_gene: TRBJ2-7
abundance: -
CDR3aa: CASTRSRQGAYEQYF
CDR3nt: TGTGCCAGCACCCGATCGCGACAGGGAGCCTACGAGCAGTACTTC

v_gene: TRBV11-3
d_gene: TRBD2
len: 15
j_gene: TRBJ2-1
abundance: -
CDR3aa: CASSSAGGMRNEQFF
CDR3nt: TGTGCCAGCAGCTCAGCGGGAGGGATGAGGAATGAGCAGTTCTTC

v_gene: TRBV18
d_gene: TRBD1
len: 12
j_gene: TRBJ2-7
abundance: -
CDR3aa: CASSPTGGEQYF
CDR3nt: TGTGCCAGCTCACCTACAGGGGGCGAGCAGTACTTC

v_gene: TRBV7-8
d_gene: TRBD2
len: 17
j_gene: TRBJ2-7
abundance: -
CDR3aa: CASSLGFRLAGDYEQYF
CDR3nt: TGTGCCAGCAGCTTAGGGTTCCGGCTAGCGGGGGACTACGAGCAGTACTTC

v_gene: TRBV6-5
d_gene: -
len: 16
j_gene: TRBJ1-1
abundance: -
CDR3aa: CASSYEALVGNTEAFF
CDR3nt: TGTGCCAGCAGTTACGAAGCCTTGGTGGGGAACACTGAAGCTTTCTTT

v_gene: TRBV27
d_gene: -
len: 14
j_gene: TRBJ2-3
abundance: -
CDR3aa: CASSFVRSTDTQYF
CDR3nt: TGTGCCAGCAGTTTTGTCAGGAGCACAGATACGCAGTATTTT

v_gene: TRBV7-9
d_gene: -
len: 15
j_gene: TRBJ2-7
abundance: -
CDR3aa: CASSLDLVSFYEQYF
CDR3nt: TGTGCCAGCAGCTTAGATCTTGTCAGTTTCTACGAGCAGTACTTC

v_gene: TRBV5-1
d_gene: -
len: 14
j_gene: TRBJ1-1
abundance: -
CDR3aa: CASSLEALNTEAFF
CDR3nt: TGCGCCAGCAGCTTGGAGGCCCTGAACACTGAAGCTTTCTTT

v_gene: TRBV25-1
d_gene: -
len: 15
j_gene: TRBJ1-2
abundance: -
CDR3aa: CASRETGRAGYGYTF
CDR3nt: TGTGCCAGCAGAGAGACGGGGCGGGCTGGGTATGGCTACACCTTC

v_gene: TRBV30
d_gene: -
len: 13
j_gene: TRBJ1-2
abundance: -
CDR3aa: CAWRSILNYGYTF
CDR3nt: TGTGCCTGGAGGAGTATACTTAACTATGGCTACACCTTC

v_gene: TRBV28
d_gene: -
len: 18
j_gene: TRBJ1-5
abundance: -
CDR3aa: CASTLTWDNKDGNQPQHF
CDR3nt: TGTGCCAGCACCCTAACTTGGGACAATAAGGACGGCAATCAGCCCCAGCATTTT

v_gene: TRBV11-3
d_gene: -
len: 16
j_gene: TRBJ2-3
abundance: -
CDR3aa: CASSLDAGAGADTQYF
CDR3nt: TGTGCCAGCAGCTTAGATGCCGGGGCGGGCGCAGATACGCAGTATTTT

v_gene: TRBV7-2
d_gene: -
len: 15
j_gene: TRBJ2-7
abundance: -
CDR3aa: CASSLSPGGPYEQYF
CDR3nt: TGTGCCAGCAGCCTCAGTCCCGGCGGTCCCTACGAGCAGTACTTC

v_gene: TRBV5-1
d_gene: -
len: 12
j_gene: TRBJ1-1
abundance: -
CDR3aa: CASSYRGTEAFF
CDR3nt: TGCGCCAGCAGCTACCGGGGCACTGAAGCTTTCTTT

v_gene: TRBV6-1
d_gene: -
len: 10
j_gene: TRBJ2-7
abundance: once
CDR3aa: CASRAIEQYF
CDR3nt: TGTGCCAGCAGGGCCATAGAGCAGTACTTC

v_gene: TRBV23-1
d_gene: -
len: 14
j_gene: TRBJ2-7
abundance: -
CDR3aa: CASRDTGAAYEQYF
CDR3nt: TGCGCCAGCAGAGACACCGGGGCCGCCTACGAGCAGTACTTC

v_gene: TRBV4-3
d_gene: -
len: 14
j_gene: TRBJ1-2
abundance: -
CDR3aa: CASSQDRGYYGYTF
CDR3nt: TGCGCCAGCAGCCAAGATAGGGGGTACTATGGCTACACCTTC

v_gene: TRBV7-3
d_gene: -
len: 16
j_gene: TRBJ2-5
abundance: -
CDR3aa: CASSIRLRQGGETQYF
CDR3nt: TGTGCCAGCAGTATCCGGTTGCGGCAGGGTGGAGAGACCCAGTACTTC

v_gene: TRBV2
d_gene: TRBD2
len: 17
j_gene: TRBJ2-3
abundance: -
CDR3aa: CASSESWVTSGGDTQYF
CDR3nt: TGTGCCAGCAGTGAGAGTTGGGTGACTAGCGGGGGAGATACGCAGTATTTT

v_gene: TRBV21-1
d_gene: -
len: 15
j_gene: TRBJ2-5
abundance: -
CDR3aa: CASSKATGGQETQYF
CDR3nt: TGTGCCAGCAGCAAAGCGACGGGGGGCCAAGAGACCCAGTACTTC

v_gene: TRBV7-3
d_gene: TRBD2
len: 15
j_gene: TRBJ2-5
abundance: -
CDR3aa: CASSLGGTSQETQYF
CDR3nt: TGTGCCAGCAGCTTAGGGGGGACTAGCCAAGAGACCCAGTACTTC

v_gene: TRBV4-3
d_gene: TRBD1
len: 17
j_gene: TRBJ2-7
abundance: once
CDR3aa: CASSQDYGAGGKYEQYF
CDR3nt: TGCGCCAGCAGCCAAGATTATGGGGCAGGGGGAAAATACGAGCAGTACTTC

v_gene: TRBV5-1
d_gene: -
len: 13
j_gene: TRBJ2-7
abundance: -
CDR3aa: CASSRDSTYEQYF
CDR3nt: TGCGCCAGCAGCCGGGACTCAACCTACGAGCAGTACTTC

v_gene: TRBV5-8
d_gene: TRBD1
len: 15
j_gene: TRBJ1-6
abundance: -
CDR3aa: CASRRQGARDSPLHF
CDR3nt: TGTGCCAGCAGGCGACAGGGGGCCAGGGATTCACCCCTCCACTTT

v_gene: TRBV2
d_gene: -
len: 13
j_gene: TRBJ2-3
abundance: -
CDR3aa: CASSFSESDTQYF
CDR3nt: TGTGCCAGCAGTTTTTCTGAATCAGATACGCAGTATTTT

v_gene: TRBV2
d_gene: -
len: 17
j_gene: TRBJ2-5
abundance: -
CDR3aa: CASSGVDRSGSRETQYF
CDR3nt: TGTGCCAGCAGTGGAGTAGACAGGTCGGGGAGCCGGGAGACCCAGTACTTC